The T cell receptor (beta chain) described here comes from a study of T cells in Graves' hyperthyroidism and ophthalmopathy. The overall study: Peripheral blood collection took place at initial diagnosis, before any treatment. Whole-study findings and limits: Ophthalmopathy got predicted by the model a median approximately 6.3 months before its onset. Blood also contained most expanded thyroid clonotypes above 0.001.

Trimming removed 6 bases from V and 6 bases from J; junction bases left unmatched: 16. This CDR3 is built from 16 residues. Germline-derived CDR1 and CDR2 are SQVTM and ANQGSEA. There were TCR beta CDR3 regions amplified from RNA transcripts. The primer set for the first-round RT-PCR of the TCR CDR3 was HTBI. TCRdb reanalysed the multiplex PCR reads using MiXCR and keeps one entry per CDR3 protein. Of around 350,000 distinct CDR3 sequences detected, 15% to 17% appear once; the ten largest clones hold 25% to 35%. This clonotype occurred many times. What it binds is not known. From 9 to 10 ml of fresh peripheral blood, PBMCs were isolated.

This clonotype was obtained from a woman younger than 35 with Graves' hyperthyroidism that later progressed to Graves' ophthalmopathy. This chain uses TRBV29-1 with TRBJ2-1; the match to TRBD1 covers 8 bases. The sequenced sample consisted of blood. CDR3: CSVPPSPGGEFNEQFF. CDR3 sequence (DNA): TGCAGCGTCCCTCCATCGCCAGGGGGCGAATTCAATGAGCAGTTCTTC.